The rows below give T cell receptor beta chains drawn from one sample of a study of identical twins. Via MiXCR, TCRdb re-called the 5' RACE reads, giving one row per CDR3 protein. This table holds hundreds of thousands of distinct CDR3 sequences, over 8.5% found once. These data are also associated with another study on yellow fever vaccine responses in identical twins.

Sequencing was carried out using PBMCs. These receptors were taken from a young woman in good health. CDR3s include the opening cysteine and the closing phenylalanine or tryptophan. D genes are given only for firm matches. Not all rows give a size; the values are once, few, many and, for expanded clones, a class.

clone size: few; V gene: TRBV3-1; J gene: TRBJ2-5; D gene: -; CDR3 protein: CASSQGQAAGTQYF; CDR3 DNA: TGTGCCAGCAGCCAAGGACAGGCGGCCGGGACCCAGTACTTC
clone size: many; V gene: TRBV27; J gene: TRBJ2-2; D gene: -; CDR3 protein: CASSLNRDTGELFF; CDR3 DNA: TGTGCCAGCAGTTTAAACCGGGACACCGGGGAGCTGTTTTTT
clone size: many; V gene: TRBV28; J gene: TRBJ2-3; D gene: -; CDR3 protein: CASSLLPSSSTDTQYF; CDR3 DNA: TGTGCCAGCAGTTTATTGCCTAGCTCAAGCACAGATACGCAGTATTTT
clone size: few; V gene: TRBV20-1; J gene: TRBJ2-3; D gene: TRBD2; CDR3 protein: CSASGVAGDFTDTQYF; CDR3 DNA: TGCAGTGCTTCCGGGGTAGCGGGGGACTTTACAGATACGCAGTATTTT
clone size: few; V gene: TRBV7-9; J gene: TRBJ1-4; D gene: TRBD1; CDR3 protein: CASSSGQGAANEKLFF; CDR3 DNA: TGTGCCAGCAGCTCCGGACAGGGGGCAGCTAATGAAAAACTGTTTTTT
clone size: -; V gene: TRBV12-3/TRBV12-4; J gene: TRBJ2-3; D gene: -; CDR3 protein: CASRTRGFGDTQYF; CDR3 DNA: TGTGCCAGCAGAACGAGGGGGTTTGGAGATACGCAGTATTTT
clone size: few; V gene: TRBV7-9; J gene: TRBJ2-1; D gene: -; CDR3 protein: CASSFLQYNEQFF; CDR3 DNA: TGTGCCAGCAGCTTCCTACAGTACAATGAGCAGTTCTTC
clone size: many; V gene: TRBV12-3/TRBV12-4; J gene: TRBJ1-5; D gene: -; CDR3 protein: CASSFGGPNQPQHF; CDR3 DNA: TGTGCCAGCAGTTTCGGGGGGCCCAATCAGCCCCAGCATTTT
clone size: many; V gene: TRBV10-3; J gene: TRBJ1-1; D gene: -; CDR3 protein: CAISSGRETEAFF; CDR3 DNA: TGTGCCATCAGCTCCGGACGGGAAACTGAAGCTTTCTTT
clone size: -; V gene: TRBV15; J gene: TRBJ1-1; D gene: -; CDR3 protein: CATSRVQGRNTEAFF; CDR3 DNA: TGTGCCACCAGCAGAGTACAGGGCAGGAACACTGAAGCTTTCTTT
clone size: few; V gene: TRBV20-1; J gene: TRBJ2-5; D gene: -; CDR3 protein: CSARGPEETQYF; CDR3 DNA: TGCAGTGCTAGGGGACCCGAAGAGACCCAGTACTTC
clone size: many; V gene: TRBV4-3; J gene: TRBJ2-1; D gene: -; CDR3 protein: CASSQDPTGGYNEQFF; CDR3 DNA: TGCGCCAGCAGCCAAGACCCGACAGGTGGCTACAATGAGCAGTTCTTC
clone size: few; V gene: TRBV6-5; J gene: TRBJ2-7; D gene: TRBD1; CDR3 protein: CASSYSQGVIVHEQYF; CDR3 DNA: TGTGCCAGCAGTTACAGCCAGGGGGTAATCGTGCACGAGCAGTACTTC
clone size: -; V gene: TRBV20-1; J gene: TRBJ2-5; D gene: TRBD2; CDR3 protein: CSATRLARETQYF; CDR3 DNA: TGCAGTGCTACCCGACTAGCGCGGGAGACCCAGTACTTC
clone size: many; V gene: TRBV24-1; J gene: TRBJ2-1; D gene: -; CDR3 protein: CATSDHDGYNEQFF; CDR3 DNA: TGTGCCACCAGTGATCACGACGGCTACAATGAGCAGTTCTTC
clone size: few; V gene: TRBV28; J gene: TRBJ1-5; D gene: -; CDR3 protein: CASSYMGGGGVGNQPQHF; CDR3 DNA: TGTGCCAGCAGCTATATGGGCGGGGGGGGAGTTGGCAATCAGCCCCAGCATTTT
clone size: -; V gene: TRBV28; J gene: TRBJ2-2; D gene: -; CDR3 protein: CASRPGRPLGELFF; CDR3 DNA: TGTGCCAGCAGACCCGGACGGCCCCTGGGGGAGCTGTTTTTT